This TCR beta chain was documented in a study of blood T cell repertoires in COVID-19. About the research overall: Samples of COVID-19 (acute and convalescent) were obtained from the United States, Italy and Spain. In each case, the material was cDNA or gDNA derived from T cells, B-cell-depleted T cells, or PBMCs.

Germline V gene lookup returns CDR1 MDHEN and CDR2 SYDVKM. The CDR3 spans 14 residues. V lost 3 bases, J lost 7 bases, and 12 bases lay in between. Study processing details: Reference gene primer amplification in the assay estimated nucleated cell counts. Assay: immunoSEQ multiplex PCR; the TCRdb copy retains only in-frame clones and omits some. That table furnishes V, J and clone size, whereas the DNA furnished D and trimming. The sample has hundreds of thousands of clones, around 86% seen once. Sequenced sample: peripheral blood. The receptor was isolated from a human donor in a cohort sampled during active COVID-19. This chain links TRBV28 with TRBJ1-4; the D gene is possibly TRBD1 (5 bases). DNA of the CDR3: TGTGCCAGCAGTTTGCGGGGGGTCCCTGAAAAACTGTTTTTT. This encodes CASSLRGVPEKLFF.